This T cell receptor (beta chain) comes out of a study of blood T cell repertoires in COVID-19 (dated by TCRdb to the early 2020s). A note on the overall study: The collaborator samples originated in the United States, Italy and Spain and spanned the acute and convalescent phases of COVID-19. The material from the prospective study consisted of cDNA or gDNA derived from T cells, B-cell-depleted T cells, or PBMCs. The dataset comprised deeply sampled blood TCRbeta repertoires from subjects exposed to, actively infected with, or recovered from COVID-19. The repertoires were released in a freely available public database meant as a resource for research on the immune response to SARS-CoV-2. Samples were obtained from the ongoing ImmuneRACE study (first 160 participants) and from over 1,000 subjects provided by 6 global collaborators. Nearly every sample came with metadata listing a de-identified subject ID, COVID-19 status, age in years and sex. Where available, HLA class I and class II types were taken from metadata supplied by the sample provider and were not determined by assay-based typing. Summary of the overall study and its limitations: How much clinical and demographic metadata was included differed by source and by participant, and the metadata was provided uncurated.

A word on this clone: The target of this receptor is not known. No much larger clone is present one base from it, and per-base qualities are unavailable.

The germline V gene (reference sequence) sets CDR1 to SEHNR and CDR2 to FQNEAQ. The CDR3 numbers 17 residues from cysteine through phenylalanine. Just CDR3 DNA is preserved here, 51 bases in frame from base 1. Trimming at the junction amounts to 5 bases on V and 7 bases on J, and the germline ends lie 26 bases apart. Whole blood was collected in K2EDTA tubes by collaborating institutions according to the institutions' own protocols. For TCRbeta analysis, collaborator samples were shipped as frozen whole blood, as isolated PBMCs, or as DNA extracted from either sample type. TCRbeta CDR3 regions were amplified from genomic DNA by means of the immunoSEQ Assay, a bias-controlled multiplex PCR. As for how the authors treated the data: The number of nucleated cells in each sample was estimated from the amplification of reference gene primers within the assay. To quantify the absolute abundance of each unique TCRbeta CDR3 rearrangement, sequence reads were collapsed and filtered. Productive Simpson clonality was computed per sample as the square root of Simpson's diversity index over productive rearrangements. TCRdb retrieved this table from immuneACCESS and kept in-frame rearrangements only. Not all clones are present; in checked studies, unresolved V genes account for under half, and no reason is known for the remainder. The V and J calls and clone size were taken over from that table, and D and trimming were inferred from the DNA. In this sample the table shows approximately 90,000 clones, about 80% of which occur a single time. About 19% of the sample is held by the ten biggest clonotypes.

Sample: peripheral blood. The sequence was collected from a woman of 80 years or more with acute or convalescent COVID-19. The V and J genes are TRBV7-9 and TRBJ2-5, with TRBD1 as a weak D call on 6 bases. The CDR3 protein: CASSKRGMDEAGSTQYF. In nucleotide form, the sequence is TGTGCCAGCAGCAAAAGGGGGATGGACGAGGCGGGTTCGACCCAGTACTTC.